This T cell receptor (beta chain) derives from a study of CD8+ T cells in alopecia areata. A word on this clone: The antigen remains unidentified.

Following extraction, RNA underwent reverse transcription to cDNA, which served as the sequencing template. Libraries were prepared by immunoSEQ multiplex PCR; TCRdb keeps only in-frame clonotypes and omits some of them. The sample has about 180,000 clones, 53% seen once. Treatment given: oral pan-JAK inhibitor, 5-10 mg twice daily. The length of the CDR3 is 16 residues. In germline, CDR1 is SGHRS, CDR2 YFSETQ. Trimming cost V 6 bases and J 4 bases; bases outside gene matches: 11. General observations from the study: How baseline CD8+ expansion relates to response remains uncertain (there was one nonresponder). Scalp clonality, along with expanded CD8+ clones among the top 100, was significantly decreased by tofacitinib. Numerous clones, expanded in lesions, remained in scalp and blood during tofacitinib.

The TCR comes from a human donor with alopecia areata. The V gene is TRBV5-1, the J gene TRBJ2-7, with 12 bases identical to TRBD1. Sequenced here: CD8+ T cells sorted from blood, sampled at week 24, from a patient treated with tofacitinib. CDR3 coding DNA: TGCGCCAGCACCCTACACCGGGACAGGGGGCCGTACGAGCAGTACTTC. It is translated as CASTLHRDRGPYEQYF. The full variable domain, with the rest looked up from reference TRBV5-1 and TRBJ2-7, is KAGVTQTPRYLIKTRGQQVTLSCSPISGHRSVSWYQQTPGQGLQFLFEYFSETQRNKGNFPGRFSGRQFSNSRSEMNVSTLELGDSALYLCASTLHRDRGPYEQYFGPGTRLTVT.